This T cell receptor beta chain was retrieved from a study of graft-versus-host responses after intestinal transplantation. Study at large: Among the recipients, transplants were multivisceral, liver-intestinal, or isolated intestinal. Notes on the study in general: GvH clones were found in recipient marrow; some appeared first in ileum or blood.

Measured with immunoSEQ multiplex PCR; TCRdb has only the in-frame clones, and not every one. The data hold thousands of clones, with about 22% observed a single time. Judged by abundance, this clone is medium-sized (0.01 to 0.1%). Trimming pared 4 bases from V and 5 bases from J, leaving 15 bases between. Looked up from germline, CDR1 is SGHNT and CDR2 is YYREEE (reference sequence). CDR3 length: 14 amino acids. Sequencing used alloreactive CD4+ T cells from a mixed lymphocyte reaction culture, obtained before transplantation. Subset reported: CFSE-low proliferating T cells sorted from approximately six-day pre-transplant mixed lymphocyte reaction (GvH or HvG direction). The TCR was taken from a human patient who was an organ donor for intestinal transplantation. The chain links TRBV5-4 to TRBJ2-5, with TRBD2 as a possible D gene (5 bases). CDR3 amino acids: CASSPTRGWETQYF. For the CDR3, the DNA is TGTGCCAGCAGCCCTACCAGAGGGTGGGAGACCCAGTACTTC.